These 2 T cell receptor beta chains were all obtained from the same sample, sequenced in a study of blood T cell repertoires in COVID-19 (dated by TCRdb to 2019 to 2021). Libraries were prepared through the immunoSEQ multiplex PCR assay. Entries here come from immuneACCESS through TCRdb and include only in-frame sequences with V and J called. Some clones fail to appear in such tables; in the studies checked, an unresolved V gene covers under half of the shortfall, and the cause of the remainder is unknown. Across this sample there are about 140,000 clones, with around 90% seen only once. Around 2.3% of the sample comes from the top ten. Sequenced input: peripheral blood. The receptors were sampled from a human donor with COVID-19, enrolled during active disease. The donor label of this sample is uncertain.

V usage is TRBV24-1 and J usage is TRBJ2-2; the D gene is possibly TRBD2 (6 bases). The V and J ends lost 3 bases and 3 bases respectively, with 7 bases between them. The CDR3 runs 14 residues. CDR1 and CDR2 from the germline V gene are KGHDR and SFDVKD. The CDR3 DNA reads TGTGCCACCAGTGATCGGGGGTACACCGGGGAGCTGTTTTTT. It translates to CATSDRGYTGELFF.

The CDR3 region is CASTREYGGNTIYF. The CDR3 region has the DNA TGTGCCAGCACTAGGGAGTATGGTGGAAACACCATATATTTT. This chain links TRBV9 with TRBJ1-3, with no clear D. Trimming removed 6 bases from V and 3 bases from J, with 13 bases in between. The CDR3 covers 14 residues. CDR1 and CDR2 (germline): SGDLS, YYNGEE.